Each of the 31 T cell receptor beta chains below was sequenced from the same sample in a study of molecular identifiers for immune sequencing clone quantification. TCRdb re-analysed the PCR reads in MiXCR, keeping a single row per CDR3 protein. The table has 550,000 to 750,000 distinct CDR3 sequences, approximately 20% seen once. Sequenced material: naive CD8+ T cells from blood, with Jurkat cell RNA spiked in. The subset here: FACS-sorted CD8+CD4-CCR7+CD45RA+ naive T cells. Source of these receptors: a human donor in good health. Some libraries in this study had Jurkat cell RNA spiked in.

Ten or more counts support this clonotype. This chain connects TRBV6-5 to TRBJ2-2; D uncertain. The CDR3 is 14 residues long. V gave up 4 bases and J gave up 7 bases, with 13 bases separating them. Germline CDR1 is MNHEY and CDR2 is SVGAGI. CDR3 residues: CASSSQDHVGELFF. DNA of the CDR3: TGTGCCAGCAGTTCCCAGGACCACGTCGGGGAGCTGTTTTTT.

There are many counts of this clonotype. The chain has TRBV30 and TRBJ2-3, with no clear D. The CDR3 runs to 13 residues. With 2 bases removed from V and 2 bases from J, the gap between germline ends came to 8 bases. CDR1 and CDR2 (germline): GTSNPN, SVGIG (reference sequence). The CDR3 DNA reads TGTGCCTGGAGTAGCGACCACACAGATACGCAGTATTTT. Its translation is CAWSSDHTDTQYF.

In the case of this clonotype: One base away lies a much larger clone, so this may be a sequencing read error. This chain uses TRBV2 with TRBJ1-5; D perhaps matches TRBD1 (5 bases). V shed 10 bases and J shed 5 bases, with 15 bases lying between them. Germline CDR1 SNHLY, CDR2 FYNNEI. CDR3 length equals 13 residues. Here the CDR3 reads CATRWGSDQPQHF. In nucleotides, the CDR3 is TGTGCCACCCGGTGGGGGTCCGATCAGCCCCAGCATTTT.

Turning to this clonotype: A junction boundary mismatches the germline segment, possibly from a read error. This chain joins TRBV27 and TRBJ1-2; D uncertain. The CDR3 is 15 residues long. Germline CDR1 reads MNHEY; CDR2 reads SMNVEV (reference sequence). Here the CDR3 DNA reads TGTACCAGCAGTTTATCGCGGACCGGTAACTATGGCTACACCTTC. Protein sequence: CTSSLSRTGNYGYTF.

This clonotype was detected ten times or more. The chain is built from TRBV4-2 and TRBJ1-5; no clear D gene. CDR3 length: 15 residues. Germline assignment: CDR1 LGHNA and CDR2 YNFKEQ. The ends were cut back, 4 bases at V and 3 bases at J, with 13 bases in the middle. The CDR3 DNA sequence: TGTGCCAGCAGCCCGGGCCCGGGAGCCAATCAGCCCCAGCATTTT. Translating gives CASSPGPGANQPQHF.

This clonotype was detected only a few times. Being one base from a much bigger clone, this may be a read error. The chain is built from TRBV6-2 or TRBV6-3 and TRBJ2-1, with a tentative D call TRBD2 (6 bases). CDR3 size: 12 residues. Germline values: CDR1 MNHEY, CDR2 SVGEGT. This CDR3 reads CASRTSYNEQLF. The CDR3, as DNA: TGTGCCAGCAGAACTAGCTACAATGAGCAGCTCTTC.

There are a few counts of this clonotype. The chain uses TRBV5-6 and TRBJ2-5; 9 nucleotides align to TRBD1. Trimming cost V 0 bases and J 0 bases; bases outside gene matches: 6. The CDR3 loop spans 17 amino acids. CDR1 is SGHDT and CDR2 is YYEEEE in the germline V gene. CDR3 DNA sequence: TGTGCCAGCAGCTTGGGGACAGGGGTCCGGTACCAAGAGACCCAGTACTTC. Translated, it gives CASSLGTGVRYQETQYF. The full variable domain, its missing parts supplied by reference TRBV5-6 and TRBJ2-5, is DAGVTQSPTHLIKTRGQQVTLRCSPKSGHDTVSWYQQALGQGPQFIFQYYEEEERQRGNFPDRFSGHQFPNYSSELNVNALLLGDSALYLCASSLGTGVRYQETQYFGPGTRLLVL.

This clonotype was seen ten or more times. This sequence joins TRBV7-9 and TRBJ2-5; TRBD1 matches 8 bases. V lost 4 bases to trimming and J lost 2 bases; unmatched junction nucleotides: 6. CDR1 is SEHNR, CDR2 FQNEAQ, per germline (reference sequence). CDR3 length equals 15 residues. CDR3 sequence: CASSSDRDLQETQYF. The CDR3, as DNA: TGTGCCAGCAGCTCGGACAGGGACCTTCAAGAGACCCAGTACTTC.

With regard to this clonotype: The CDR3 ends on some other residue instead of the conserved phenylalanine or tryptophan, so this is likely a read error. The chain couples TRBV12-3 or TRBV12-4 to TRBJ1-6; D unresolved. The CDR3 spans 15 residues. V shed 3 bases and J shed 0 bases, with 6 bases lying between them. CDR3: CASSFESSYNSPLHL. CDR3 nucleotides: TGTGCCAGCAGTTTCGAGAGCTCCTATAATTCACCCCTCCACCTT.

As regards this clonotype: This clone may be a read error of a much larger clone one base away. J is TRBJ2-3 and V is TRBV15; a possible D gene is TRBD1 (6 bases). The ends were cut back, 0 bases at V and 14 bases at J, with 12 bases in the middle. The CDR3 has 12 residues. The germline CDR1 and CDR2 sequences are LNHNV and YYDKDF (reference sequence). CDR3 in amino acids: CATSRDPQGPYF. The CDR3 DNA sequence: TGTGCCACCAGCAGAGATCCCCAGGGGCCGTATTTT.

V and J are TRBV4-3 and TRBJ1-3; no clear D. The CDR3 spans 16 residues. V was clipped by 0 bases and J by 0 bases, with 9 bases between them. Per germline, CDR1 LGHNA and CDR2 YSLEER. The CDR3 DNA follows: TGCGCCAGCAGCCAAGATTTGGTCCGCTCTGGAAACACCATATATTTT. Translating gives CASSQDLVRSGNTIYF.

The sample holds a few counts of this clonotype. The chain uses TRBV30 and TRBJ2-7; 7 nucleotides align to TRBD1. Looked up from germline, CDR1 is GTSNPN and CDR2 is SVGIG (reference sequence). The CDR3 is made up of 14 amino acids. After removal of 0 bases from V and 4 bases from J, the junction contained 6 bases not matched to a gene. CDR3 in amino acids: CAWSVNRGSYEQYF. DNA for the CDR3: TGTGCCTGGAGTGTAAACAGGGGCTCTTACGAGCAGTACTTC.

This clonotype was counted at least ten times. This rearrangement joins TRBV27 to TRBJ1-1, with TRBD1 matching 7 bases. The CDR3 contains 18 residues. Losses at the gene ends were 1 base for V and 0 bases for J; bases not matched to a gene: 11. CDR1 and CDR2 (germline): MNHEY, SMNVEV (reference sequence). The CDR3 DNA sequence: TGTGCCAGCAGTTTATACAGGGGTCTCCCGGGGATGAACACTGAAGCTTTCTTT. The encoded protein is CASSLYRGLPGMNTEAFF.

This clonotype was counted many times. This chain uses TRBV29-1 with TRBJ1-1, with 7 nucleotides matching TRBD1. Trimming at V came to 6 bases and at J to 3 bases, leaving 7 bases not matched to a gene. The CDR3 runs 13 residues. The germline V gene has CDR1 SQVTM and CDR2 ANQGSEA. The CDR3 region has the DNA TGCAGCGTCCGGACAGGTCTTGACACTGAAGCTTTCTTT. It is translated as CSVRTGLDTEAFF.

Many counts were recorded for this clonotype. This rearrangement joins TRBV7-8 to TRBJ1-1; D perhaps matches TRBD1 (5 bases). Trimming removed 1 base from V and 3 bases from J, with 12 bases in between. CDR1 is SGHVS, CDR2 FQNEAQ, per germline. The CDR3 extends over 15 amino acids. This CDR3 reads CASSLEVGLYTEAFF. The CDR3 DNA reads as TGTGCCAGCAGCTTAGAAGTGGGACTTTACACTGAAGCTTTCTTT.

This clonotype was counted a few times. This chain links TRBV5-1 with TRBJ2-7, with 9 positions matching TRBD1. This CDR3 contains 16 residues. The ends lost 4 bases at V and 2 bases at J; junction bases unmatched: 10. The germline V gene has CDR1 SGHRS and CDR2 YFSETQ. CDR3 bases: TGCGCCAGCAGCAAAGGACAGGGGTACTTCCCCTACGAGCAGTACTTC. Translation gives CASSKGQGYFPYEQYF.

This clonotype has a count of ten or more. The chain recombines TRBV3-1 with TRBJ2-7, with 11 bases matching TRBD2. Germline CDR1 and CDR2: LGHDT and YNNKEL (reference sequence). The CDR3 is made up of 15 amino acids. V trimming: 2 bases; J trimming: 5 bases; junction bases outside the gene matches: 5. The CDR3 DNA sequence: TGTGCCAGCAGCCAACCTAGCGGGAGGCCCCACGAGCAGTACTTC. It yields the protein CASSQPSGRPHEQYF.

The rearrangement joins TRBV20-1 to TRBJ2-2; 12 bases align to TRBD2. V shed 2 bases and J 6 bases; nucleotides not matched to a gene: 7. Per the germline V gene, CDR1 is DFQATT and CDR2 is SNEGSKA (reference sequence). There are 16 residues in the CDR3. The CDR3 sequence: CSARHRTSGVPGELFF. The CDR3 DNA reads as TGCAGTGCTAGACATCGGACTAGCGGGGTCCCCGGGGAGCTGTTTTTT.

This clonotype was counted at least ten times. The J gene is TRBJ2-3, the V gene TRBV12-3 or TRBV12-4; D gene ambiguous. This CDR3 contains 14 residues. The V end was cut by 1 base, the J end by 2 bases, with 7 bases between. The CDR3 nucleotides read TGTGCCAGCAGTTTAGGGGTCCCCACAGATACGCAGTATTTT. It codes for CASSLGVPTDTQYF.

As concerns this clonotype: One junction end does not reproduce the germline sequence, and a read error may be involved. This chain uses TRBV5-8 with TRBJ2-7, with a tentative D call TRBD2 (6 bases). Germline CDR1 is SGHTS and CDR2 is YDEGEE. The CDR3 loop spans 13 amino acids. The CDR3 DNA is TGCGCCAGCAGCTCGGACTATACCTACGAGCAGTACTTC. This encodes CASSSDYTYEQYF.

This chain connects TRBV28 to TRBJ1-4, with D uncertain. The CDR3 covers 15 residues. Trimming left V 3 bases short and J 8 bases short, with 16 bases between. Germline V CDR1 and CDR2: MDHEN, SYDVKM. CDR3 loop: CASSFSGLPGEKLFF. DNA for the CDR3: TGTGCCAGCAGTTTTTCAGGACTCCCGGGGGAAAAACTGTTTTTT.

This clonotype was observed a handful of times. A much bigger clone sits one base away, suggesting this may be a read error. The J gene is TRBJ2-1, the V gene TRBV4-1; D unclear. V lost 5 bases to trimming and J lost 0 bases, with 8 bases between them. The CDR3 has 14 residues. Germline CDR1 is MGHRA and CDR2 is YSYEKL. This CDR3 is CASSTESSYNEQFF. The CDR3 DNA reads TGCGCCAGCAGCACGGAGAGCTCCTACAATGAGCAGTTCTTC.

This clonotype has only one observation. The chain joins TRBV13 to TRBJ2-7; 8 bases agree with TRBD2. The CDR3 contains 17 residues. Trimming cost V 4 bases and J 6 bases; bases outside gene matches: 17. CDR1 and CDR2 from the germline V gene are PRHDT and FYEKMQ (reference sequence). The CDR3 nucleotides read TGTGCCAGCAGCTCGGGACTAGTGGGGGCCAAGTCTCTCGAGCAGTACTTC. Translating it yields CASSSGLVGAKSLEQYF.

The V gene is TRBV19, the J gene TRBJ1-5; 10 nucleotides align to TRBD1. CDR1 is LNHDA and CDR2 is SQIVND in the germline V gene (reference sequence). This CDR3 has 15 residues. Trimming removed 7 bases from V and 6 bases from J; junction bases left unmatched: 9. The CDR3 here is CASIPMTGGFQPQHF. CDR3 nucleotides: TGTGCCAGTATCCCAATGACAGGGGGCTTTCAGCCCCAGCATTTT.

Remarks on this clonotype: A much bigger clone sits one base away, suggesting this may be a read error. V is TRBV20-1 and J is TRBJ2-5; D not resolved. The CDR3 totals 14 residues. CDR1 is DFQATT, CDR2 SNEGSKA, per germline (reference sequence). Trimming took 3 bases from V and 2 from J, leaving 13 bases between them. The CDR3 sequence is CSASETELQETQYF. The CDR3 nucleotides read TGCAGTGCTAGCGAAACAGAGTTGCAAGAGACCCAGTACTTC.

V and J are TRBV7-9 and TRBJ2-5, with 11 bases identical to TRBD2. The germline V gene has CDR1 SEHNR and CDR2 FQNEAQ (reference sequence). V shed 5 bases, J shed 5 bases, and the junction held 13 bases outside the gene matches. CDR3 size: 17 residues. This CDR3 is CASSPPLVAGGTETQYF. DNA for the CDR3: TGTGCCAGCAGCCCACCCTTGGTAGCGGGAGGGACTGAGACCCAGTACTTC.

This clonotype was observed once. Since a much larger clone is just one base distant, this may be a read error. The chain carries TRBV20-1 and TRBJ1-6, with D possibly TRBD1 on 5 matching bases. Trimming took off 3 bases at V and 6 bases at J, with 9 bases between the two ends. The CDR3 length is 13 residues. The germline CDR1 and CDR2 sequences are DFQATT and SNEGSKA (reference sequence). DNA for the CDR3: TGCAGTGCTAGTGACAGAGTTAATTCACCCCTCCACTTT. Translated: CSASDRVNSPLHF.

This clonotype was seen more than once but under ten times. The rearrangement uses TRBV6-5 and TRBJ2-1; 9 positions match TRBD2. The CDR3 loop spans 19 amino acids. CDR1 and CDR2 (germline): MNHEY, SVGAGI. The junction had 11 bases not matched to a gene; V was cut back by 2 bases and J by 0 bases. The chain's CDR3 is CASSYTQTSGLSSYNEQFF. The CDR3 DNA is TGTGCCAGCAGTTACACCCAGACTAGCGGTCTAAGCTCCTACAATGAGCAGTTCTTC.

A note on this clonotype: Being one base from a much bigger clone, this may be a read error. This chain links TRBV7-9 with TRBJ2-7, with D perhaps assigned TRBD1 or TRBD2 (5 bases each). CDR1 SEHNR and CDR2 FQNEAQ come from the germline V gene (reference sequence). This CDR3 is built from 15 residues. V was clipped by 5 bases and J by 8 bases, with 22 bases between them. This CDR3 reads CASSPLGVGTTKQYF. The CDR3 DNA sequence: TGTGCCAGCAGCCCACTTGGGGTGGGGACCACCAAGCAGTACTTC.

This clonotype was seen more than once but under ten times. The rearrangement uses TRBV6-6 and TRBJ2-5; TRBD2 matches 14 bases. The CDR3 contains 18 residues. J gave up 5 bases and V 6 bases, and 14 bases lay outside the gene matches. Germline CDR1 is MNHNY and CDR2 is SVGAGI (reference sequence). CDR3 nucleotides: TGTGCCAGCAGCATAGGGACTAGCGGGGGCCCGATCCGGGAGACCCAGTACTTC. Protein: CASSIGTSGGPIRETQYF.

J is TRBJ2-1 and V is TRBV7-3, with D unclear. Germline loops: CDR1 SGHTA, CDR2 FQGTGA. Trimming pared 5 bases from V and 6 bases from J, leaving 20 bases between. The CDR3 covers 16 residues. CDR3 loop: CASSLNAVVIPNEQFF. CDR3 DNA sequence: TGTGCCAGCAGCCTCAACGCAGTGGTTATCCCCAATGAGCAGTTCTTC.